This TCR beta chain was recorded in a study of identical twins. This CDR3 contains 12 residues. V was trimmed by 8 bases and J by 5 bases, leaving 10 bases between them. CDR1 and CDR2 from the germline V gene are MNHEY and SVGEGT. TCRdb re-called the 5' RACE reads through MiXCR, storing one row per CDR3 protein. The repertoire holds approximately 150,000 distinct CDR3 sequences, with under 4.5% as singletons. Healthy Caucasian donors formed the entire cohort. Study findings and constraints: Invariant cells of the MAIT and iNKT types might have partly distorted the zero-insertion analyses.

This clonotype was picked up many times. The antigen remains unidentified. J is TRBJ2-1 and V is TRBV6-2 or TRBV6-3; the D is unclear. The TCR originated in a man between 18 and 29 years old in good health. Sample: memory T cells sorted from blood. The CDR3: CASGAPHNEQFF. The CDR3 DNA follows: TGTGCCAGCGGAGCTCCCCACAATGAGCAGTTCTTC.